This T cell receptor (beta chain) was identified during a study of T cell responses to AZD1222 COVID-19 vaccine. Trimming took off 3 bases at V and 4 bases at J, with 13 bases between the two ends. The germline CDR1 and CDR2 sequences are SGHNT and YENEEA. The length of the CDR3 is 15 residues. The table came from immunoSEQ multiplex PCR; TCRdb's copy has only in-frame clones and leaves some out. This table has 75,000 to 100,000 clones, around 94% appearing once. Overall study findings and caveats: Spike-wide vaccine-associated CD4 TCRs dominated at 160-218 and 743-854. Repertoire sampling was restricted to post-peak T cell response timepoints.

Worth noting for this clone: What it recognizes is unknown.

The sequence was collected from an adult in good health. V usage is TRBV11-3 and J usage is TRBJ2-1; D is perhaps TRBD2 (6 bases). The input for sequencing was peripheral blood, taken on day 0 of AZD1222 vaccination. The CDR3 DNA reads as TGTGCCAGCAGCTTGGGCCTAGCGATATACAATGAGCAGTTCTTC. Its translation: CASSLGLAIYNEQFF.